The 18 T cell receptor beta chains below come from one sample, sequenced in a study of blood T cell repertoires in COVID-19. This table comes from immunoSEQ multiplex PCR, and its TCRdb copy is limited to in-frame clones, with some not included. The sample records 100,000 or so clones, 80% being singletons. What was sequenced was peripheral blood. The receptors here all came from a human donor in a cohort sampled during active COVID-19.

The rearrangement joins TRBV5-1 to TRBJ2-5; 14 bases align to TRBD2. V was pared by 6 bases and J by 5 bases, with 9 bases of the junction left unmatched. This CDR3 comprises 16 residues. CDR1 SGHRS and CDR2 YFSETQ come from the germline V gene. CDR3 sequence: CASTIGTSGSAETQYF. The CDR3 region has the DNA TGCGCCAGCACCATAGGGACTAGCGGGAGCGCTGAGACCCAGTACTTC.

CDR3 amino acids: CASSQLAGEETQYF. Written as DNA, the CDR3 is TGTGCCAGCAGCCAATTGGCAGGGGAAGAGACCCAGTACTTC. The chain is built from TRBV3-1 (or the pseudogene TRBV3-2) and TRBJ2-5, with a weak D call TRBD1 (6 bases). V was trimmed by 2 bases and J by 3 bases, leaving 10 bases between them. The CDR3 loop spans 14 amino acids. CDR1 and CDR2 from the germline V gene are LGHDT and YNNKEL (reference sequence).

V gene TRBV19 combines with J gene TRBJ2-3; the D gene is possibly TRBD2 (5 bases). The CDR3 totals 12 residues. Trimming cost V 7 bases and J 4 bases, with 9 bases left between them. Germline V gene sequence: CDR1 LNHDA, CDR2 SQIVND (reference sequence). DNA for the CDR3: TGTGCCAGTACCCGGGGAGCAGATACGCAGTATTTT. It specifies CASTRGADTQYF.

This chain uses TRBV4-1 with TRBJ2-7; 8 bases align to TRBD2. J gave up 6 bases and V 0 bases, and 7 bases lay outside the gene matches. The germline CDR1 and CDR2 sequences are MGHRA and YSYEKL. The CDR3 loop spans 15 amino acids. CDR3 region: CASSQDNMAGGEQYF. CDR3 in DNA: TGCGCCAGCAGCCAAGATAATATGGCGGGGGGCGAGCAGTACTTC.

The CDR3 sequence: CSAMGREAFF. In DNA form, the CDR3 reads TGCAGTGCTATGGGGAGAGAAGCTTTCTTT. The genes are TRBV20-1 and TRBJ1-1; D uncertain. Germline V lookup: CDR1 DFQATT, CDR2 SNEGSKA (reference sequence). V was cut by 4 bases and J by 8 bases, with 8 bases left in between. The CDR3 is made up of 10 amino acids.

This clone appeared a few times. This sequence joins TRBV25-1 and TRBJ1-4; TRBD1 agrees at 9 bases. Looked up from germline, CDR1 is MGHDK and CDR2 is SYGVNS. J gave up 5 bases and V 5 bases, and 3 bases lay outside the gene matches. The CDR3 consists of 14 residues. CDR3 sequence reads: CASSFGTGNEKLFF. For the CDR3, the DNA is TGTGCCAGCAGTTTCGGGACAGGGAATGAAAAACTGTTTTTT.

The J gene is TRBJ2-1, the V gene TRBV30, with TRBD2 as a possible D gene (6 bases). CDR3 length: 15 amino acids. The germline CDR1 and CDR2 sequences are GTSNPN and SVGIG (reference sequence). V lost 4 bases and J lost 5, with 18 bases in between. CDR3 coding DNA: TGTGCCTGGAAGCCGGGGGTGGTACAGGACAATGAGCAGTTCTTC. Translation gives CAWKPGVVQDNEQFF.

The rearrangement uses TRBV18 and TRBJ1-6; 10 bases line up with TRBD1. The CDR3 spans 15 residues. Unmatched junction bases numbered 7, after V lost 6 bases and J lost 8 bases. In germline, CDR1 is KGHSH, CDR2 LQKENI. The CDR3 spells CASSRTGTGDSPLHF. In DNA, the CDR3 is TGTGCCAGCTCCCGCACCGGGACAGGGGATTCACCCCTCCACTTT.

This clone came up a few times. The chain joins TRBV28 to TRBJ1-5, with D maybe TRBD1 (5 bases). V shed 6 bases and J shed 2 bases, with 11 bases lying between them. Germline V gene lookup returns CDR1 MDHEN and CDR2 SYDVKM. The CDR3 totals 14 residues. CDR3 in amino acids: CASRAGHGNQPQHF. CDR3 nucleotides: TGTGCCAGCAGAGCAGGGCATGGCAATCAGCCCCAGCATTTT.

J is TRBJ1-5 and V is TRBV6-5; D remains ambiguous. This CDR3 is 15 amino acids long. From germline, CDR1 is MNHEY and CDR2 SVGAGI. Trimming took off 10 bases at V and 0 bases at J, with 16 bases between the two ends. The CDR3 spells CATLARRLSNQPQHF. For the CDR3, the DNA is TGTGCCACCCTGGCGAGGAGACTTAGCAATCAGCCCCAGCATTTT.

This clone was seen a handful of times. This sequence joins TRBV15 and TRBJ1-4, with D hard to call. The V gene lost 1 base and the J gene lost 8 bases, with 8 bases spanning the gap. The germline V gene encodes CDR1 LNHNV and CDR2 YYDKDF (reference sequence). CDR3 length: 13 residues. CDR3 coding DNA: TGTGCCACCAGCAGAGTTGGCGGGGAAAAACTGTTTTTT. It codes for CATSRVGGEKLFF.

The V gene is TRBV7-7, the J gene TRBJ2-5; 8 nucleotides line up with TRBD2. This CDR3 is built from 16 residues. The V gene's germline CDR1 is SSHAT and CDR2 FNYEAQ (reference sequence). V lost 3 bases to trimming and J lost 5 bases; unmatched junction nucleotides: 11. The CDR3 DNA is TGTGCCAGCAGCTTGGGGACGGGAGGGGGTGAGGAGACCCAGTACTTC. It is translated as CASSLGTGGGEETQYF.

A few counts support this clone. The chain joins TRBV19 to TRBJ1-5; TRBD1 is a possible D gene (6 bases). Germline assignment: CDR1 LNHDA and CDR2 SQIVND (reference sequence). There are 13 residues in the CDR3. Trimming pared 3 bases from V and 7 bases from J, leaving 10 bases between. DNA of the CDR3: TGTGCCAGTAGTATGGGCAGGGGACAGCCCCAGCATTTT. Residues: CASSMGRGQPQHF.

This clone was found once. The gene calls are TRBV5-5 and TRBJ2-6, with D uncertain. The germline CDR1 and CDR2 sequences are SGHKS and YYEKEE (reference sequence). V shed 2 bases and J shed 2 bases, with 8 bases lying between them. There are 15 residues in the CDR3. The chain's CDR3 is CASSFGLTGANVLTF. The CDR3 DNA reads as TGTGCCAGCAGCTTTGGTCTAACTGGGGCCAACGTCCTGACTTTC.

This chain joins TRBV27 and TRBJ2-1, with 9 positions matching TRBD1. The CDR3 loop spans 15 amino acids. V was pared by 8 bases and J by 6 bases, with 11 bases of the junction left unmatched. Germline V lookup: CDR1 MNHEY, CDR2 SMNVEV (reference sequence). The chain's CDR3 is CASRVGTGSGNEQFF. The CDR3 DNA sequence: TGTGCCAGCCGAGTTGGGACAGGGTCGGGCAATGAGCAGTTCTTC.

CDR3 protein: CASSQLAGEQYF. In nucleotides, the CDR3 is TGTGCCAGCTCGCAACTAGCGGGAGAGCAGTACTTC. This chain connects TRBV18 to TRBJ2-7, with 10 bases fitting TRBD2. The CDR3 sequence is 12 residues long. The junction had 3 bases not matched to a gene; V was cut back by 6 bases and J by 7 bases. Germline V gives CDR1 KGHSH, CDR2 LQKENI.

The chain uses TRBV30 and TRBJ1-1, with a weak D call TRBD1 (5 bases). The V and J ends lost 4 bases and 2 bases respectively, with 14 bases between them. The CDR3 covers 14 residues. In germline, CDR1 is GTSNPN, CDR2 SVGIG (reference sequence). CDR3 region: CAWKMGPLNTEAFF. DNA of the CDR3: TGTGCCTGGAAAATGGGGCCCCTAAACACTGAAGCTTTCTTT.

This chain links TRBV6-5 with TRBJ1-6; D is unclear. This CDR3 spans 13 amino acids. CDR1 MNHEY and CDR2 SVGAGI come from the germline V gene. The V gene lost 7 bases and the J gene lost 10 bases, with 14 bases spanning the gap. The CDR3 coding sequence is TGTGCCAGCACCCTAGAGCTGAGATCACCCCTCCACTTT. This encodes CASTLELRSPLHF.